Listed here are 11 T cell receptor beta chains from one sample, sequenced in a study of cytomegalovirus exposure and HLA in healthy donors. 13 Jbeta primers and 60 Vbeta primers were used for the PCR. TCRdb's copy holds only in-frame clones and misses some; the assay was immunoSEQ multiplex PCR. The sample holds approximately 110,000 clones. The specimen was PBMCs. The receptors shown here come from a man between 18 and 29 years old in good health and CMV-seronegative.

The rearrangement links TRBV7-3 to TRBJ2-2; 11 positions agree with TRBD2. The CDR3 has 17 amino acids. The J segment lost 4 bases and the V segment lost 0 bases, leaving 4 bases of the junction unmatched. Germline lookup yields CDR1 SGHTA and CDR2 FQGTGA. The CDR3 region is CASSLTIAGGFTGELFF. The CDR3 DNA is TGTGCCAGCAGCTTAACGATAGCGGGGGGGTTCACCGGGGAGCTGTTTTTT.

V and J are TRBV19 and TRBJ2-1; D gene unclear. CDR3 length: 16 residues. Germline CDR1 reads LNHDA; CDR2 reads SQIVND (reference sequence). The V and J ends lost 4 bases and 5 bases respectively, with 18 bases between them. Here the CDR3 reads CASSTEKTVRNNEQFF. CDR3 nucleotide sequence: TGTGCCAGTAGTACGGAGAAGACGGTACGAAACAATGAGCAGTTCTTC.

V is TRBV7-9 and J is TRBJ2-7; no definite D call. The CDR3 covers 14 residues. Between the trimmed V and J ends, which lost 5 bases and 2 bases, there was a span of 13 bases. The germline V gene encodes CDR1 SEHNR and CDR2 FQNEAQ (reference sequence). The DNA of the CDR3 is TGTGCCAGCAGCCCCATCTATGGTCCCTACGAGCAGTACTTC. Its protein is CASSPIYGPYEQYF.

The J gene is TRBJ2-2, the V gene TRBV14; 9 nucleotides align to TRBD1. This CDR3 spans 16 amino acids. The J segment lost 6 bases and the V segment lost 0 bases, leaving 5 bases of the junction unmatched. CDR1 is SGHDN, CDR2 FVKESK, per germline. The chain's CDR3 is CASSQEDRGNPGELFF. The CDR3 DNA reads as TGTGCCAGCAGCCAAGAGGACAGGGGTAATCCCGGGGAGCTGTTTTTT.

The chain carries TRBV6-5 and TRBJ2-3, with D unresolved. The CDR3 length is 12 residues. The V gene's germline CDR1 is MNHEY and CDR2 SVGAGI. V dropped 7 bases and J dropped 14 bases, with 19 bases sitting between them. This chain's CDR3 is CASTQRSTRWYF. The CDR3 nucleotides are TGTGCCAGCACCCAAAGGTCTACGAGGTGGTATTTT.

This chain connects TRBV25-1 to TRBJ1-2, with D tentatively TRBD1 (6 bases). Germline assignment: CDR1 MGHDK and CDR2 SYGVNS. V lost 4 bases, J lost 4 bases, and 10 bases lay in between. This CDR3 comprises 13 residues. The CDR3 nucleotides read TGTGCCAGCAGTGGACAGGTCCCCTATGGCTACACCTTC. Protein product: CASSGQVPYGYTF.

The DNA for the CDR3 is TGTGCCAGCAGCGTAGGCTCAACAGGGGGCACCGGGGAGCTGTTTTTT. Its protein product is CASSVGSTGGTGELFF. This chain uses TRBV9 with TRBJ2-2; 8 positions match TRBD1. CDR3 length: 16 amino acids. The germline V gene has CDR1 SGDLS and CDR2 YYNGEE. The V segment lost 0 bases and the J segment 4 bases; nucleotides outside the gene matches: 5.

CDR3 DNA sequence: TGTGCCAGCAGCTTAATAGGCGGACAGGACTATGGCTACACCTTC. Protein: CASSLIGGQDYGYTF. J is TRBJ1-2 and V is TRBV7-9, with 7 bases aligning to TRBD1. Germline V gene data show CDR1 as SEHNR and CDR2 as FQNEAQ (reference sequence). The CDR3 spans 15 residues. With V trimmed by 2 bases and J by 3 bases, 6 bases remained unmatched.

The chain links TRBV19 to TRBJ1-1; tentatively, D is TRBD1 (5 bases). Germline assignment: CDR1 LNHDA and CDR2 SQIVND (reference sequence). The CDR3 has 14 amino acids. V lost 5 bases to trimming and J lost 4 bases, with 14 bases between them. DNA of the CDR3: TGTGCCAGTAGTGCAACTCAGGGTATCACTGAAGCTTTCTTT. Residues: CASSATQGITEAFF. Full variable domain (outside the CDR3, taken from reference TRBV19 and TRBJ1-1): DGGITQSPKYLFRKEGQNVTLSCEQNLNHDAMYWYRQDPGQGLRLIYYSQIVNDFQKGDIAEGYSVSREKKESFPLTVTSAQKNPTAFYLCASSATQGITEAFFGQGTRLTVV.

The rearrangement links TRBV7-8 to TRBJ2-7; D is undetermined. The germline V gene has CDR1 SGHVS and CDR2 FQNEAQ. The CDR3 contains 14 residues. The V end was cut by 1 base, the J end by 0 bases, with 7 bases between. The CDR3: CASSLDYTSYEQYF. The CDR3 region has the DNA TGTGCCAGCAGCTTAGATTACACCTCCTACGAGCAGTACTTC.

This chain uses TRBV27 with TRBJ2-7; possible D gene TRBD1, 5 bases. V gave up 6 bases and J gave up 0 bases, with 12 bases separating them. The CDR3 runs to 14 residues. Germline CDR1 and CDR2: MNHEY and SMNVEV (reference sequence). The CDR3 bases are TGTGCCAGCAGCCTAGACCAGGGCTCCTACGAGCAGTACTTC. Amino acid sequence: CASSLDQGSYEQYF.